These T cell receptor beta chains were read from a single sample in a study of beta chain features in type 1 diabetes. The table came from immunoSEQ multiplex PCR; TCRdb's copy has only in-frame clones and leaves some out. Among hundreds of thousands of clones listed, 9.5% to 12% were seen once. Sequencing was performed on naive CD4+ T cells from blood. These receptor sequences come from a woman aged 18 to 35 in good health. Both conserved end residues are part of each CDR3. Fields, in order: D gene, J gene, CDR3 length, clone size, V gene, CDR3 protein, CDR3 DNA. D genes are given only for firm matches. A clone size is listed for some rows: how often the clone was seen (once, few, many), or a class if it is expanded.

>TRBD1|TRBJ2-4|15|few|TRBV18
CASSPGGQVAGIQYF
TGTGCCAGCTCACCTGGAGGACAGGTTGCGGGCATTCAGTACTTC
>TRBD2|TRBJ2-3|14|.|TRBV18
CASSPRGRENTQYF
TGTGCCAGCTCACCGCGGGGGAGGGAAAATACGCAGTATTTT
>TRBD1|TRBJ2-2|14|few|TRBV29-1
CSVLVPGGIGELFF
TGCAGCGTTTTAGTGCCAGGGGGCATCGGGGAGCTGTTTTTT
>.|TRBJ2-3|15|.|TRBV9
CASSVGSGGTDTQYF
TGTGCCAGCAGCGTCGGTAGCGGTGGCACAGATACGCAGTATTTT
>.|TRBJ1-2|13|few|TRBV29-1
CSVERDRGYGYTF
TGCAGCGTTGAAAGGGATCGGGGCTATGGCTACACCTTC
>TRBD2|TRBJ2-1|17|few|TRBV25-1
CASSEIKGSGRAGEQFF
TGTGCCAGCAGTGAAATAAAGGGTAGCGGGAGGGCCGGTGAGCAGTTCTTC
>.|TRBJ2-2|14|few|TRBV7-9
CASSITANTGELFF
TGTGCCAGCAGTATAACAGCGAACACCGGGGAGCTGTTTTTT
>.|TRBJ1-2|14|few|TRBV21-1
CASSMSSTGGGYTF
TGTGCCAGCAGCATGTCCTCGACAGGAGGCGGCTACACCTTC
>TRBD1|TRBJ2-3|18|.|TRBV7-6
CASSNRDRGLAVTDTQYF
TGTGCCAGCAGCAACCGGGACAGGGGCCTAGCGGTCACAGATACGCAGTATTTT
>.|TRBJ1-1|15|few|TRBV5-6
CASSALGTLNTEAFF
TGTGCCAGCAGCGCCTTAGGGACTTTGAACACTGAAGCTTTCTTT
>.|TRBJ2-6|15|few|TRBV6-4
CASSPGEAGANVLTF
TGTGCCAGCAGTCCTGGAGAGGCTGGGGCCAACGTCCTGACTTTC
>.|TRBJ2-3|13|few|TRBV29-1
CSAGGGGTDTQYF
TGCAGCGCCGGTGGGGGTGGCACAGATACGCAGTATTTT
>.|TRBJ1-1|15|.|TRBV5-1
CASSLEAAINTEAFF
TGCGCCAGCAGCTTGGAAGCAGCCATAAACACTGAAGCTTTCTTT
>TRBD2|TRBJ2-3|15|.|TRBV7-2
CASSFRAGVTDTQYF
TGTGCCAGCAGCTTCCGGGCGGGAGTGACAGATACGCAGTATTTT
>TRBD2|TRBJ2-1|15|few|TRBV2
CASSLWTSPPNEQFF
TGTGCCAGCAGTCTATGGACTAGCCCTCCCAATGAGCAGTTCTTC
>TRBD1|TRBJ2-1|14|few|TRBV9
CASTHRGSYNEQFF
TGTGCCAGCACCCACAGGGGATCCTACAATGAGCAGTTCTTC
>TRBD1|TRBJ2-1|15|few|TRBV5-4
CASSARDRGKNEQFF
TGTGCCAGCAGCGCCCGGGACAGGGGGAAGAATGAGCAGTTCTTC
>.|TRBJ2-1|12|.|TRBV7-9
CASSPFANEQFF
TGTGCCAGCAGCCCCTTTGCCAATGAGCAGTTCTTC
>TRBD2|TRBJ2-7|13|.|TRBV7-9
CASSRDTSGEQYF
TGTGCCAGCAGCCGTGACACTAGCGGCGAGCAGTACTTC
>TRBD2|TRBJ2-1|18|few|TRBV7-6
CASSPGTSGAFRGNEQFF
TGTGCCAGCAGCCCCGGTACTAGCGGGGCTTTCCGAGGAAATGAGCAGTTCTTC
>.|TRBJ2-5|11|.|TRBV7-2
CASSLAETQYF
TGTGCCAGCAGCTTGGCTGAGACCCAGTACTTC
>TRBD1|TRBJ2-6|18|few|TRBV19
CASSSPPWTGSGANVLTF
TGTGCCAGTAGTTCCCCCCCTTGGACAGGGTCTGGGGCCAACGTCCTGACTTTC
>.|TRBJ2-4|14|few|TRBV9
CASSAGTEKNIQYF
TGTGCCAGCAGCGCCGGGACTGAAAAAAACATTCAGTACTTC
>.|TRBJ2-5|13|few|TRBV2
CASSQETQETQYF
TGTGCCAGCAGCCAGGAGACCCAAGAGACCCAGTACTTC
>TRBD1|TRBJ1-4|16|.|TRBV4-2
CASSRGTGQVDEKLFF
TGTGCCAGCAGCCGGGGGACAGGGCAGGTTGATGAAAAACTGTTTTTT
>.|TRBJ2-3|16|.|TRBV11-2
CASSLFSELGTDTQYF
TGTGCCAGCAGCTTATTTTCTGAGTTGGGCACAGATACGCAGTATTTT
>.|TRBJ1-6|15|few|TRBV6-5
CASRSSGAGNSPLHF
TGTGCCAGCAGATCCTCAGGGGCGGGAAATTCACCCCTCCACTTT
>TRBD1|TRBJ2-3|13|few|TRBV6-6
CASSRQGPDTQYF
TGTGCCAGCAGCAGACAGGGACCAGATACGCAGTATTTT
>TRBD1|TRBJ2-1|15|.|TRBV7-8
CASSFPGQSYNEQFF
TGTGCCAGCAGCTTTCCGGGACAGTCCTACAATGAGCAGTTCTTC
>.|TRBJ2-1|15|few|TRBV30
CAWSVSHRTPNEQFF
TGTGCCTGGAGTGTATCCCACCGTACCCCCAATGAGCAGTTCTTC
>.|TRBJ1-1|15|few|TRBV7-9
CASSLQGGRSTEAFF
TGTGCCAGCAGCTTACAAGGGGGGAGAAGCACTGAAGCTTTCTTT
>TRBD2|TRBJ2-2|14|few|TRBV7-2
CASCTRAGAGELFF
TGTGCCAGCTGTACCCGAGCGGGAGCCGGGGAGCTGTTTTTT
>TRBD1|TRBJ2-3|15|few|TRBV27
CASSDRGLMTDTQYF
TGTGCCAGCAGCGACAGGGGGCTGATGACAGATACGCAGTATTTT
>TRBD1|TRBJ1-6|14|once|TRBV30
CAWSSGQTYSPLHF
TGTGCCTGGAGTTCGGGACAGACTTATTCACCCCTCCACTTT
>.|TRBJ1-5|14|.|TRBV7-2
CASSSDRGNQPQHF
TGTGCCAGCAGCTCGGACCGAGGCAATCAGCCCCAGCATTTT
>.|TRBJ2-2|16|few|TRBV7-2
CASSLVQLMNTGELFF
TGTGCCAGCAGCTTAGTCCAGCTCATGAACACCGGGGAGCTGTTTTTT
>.|TRBJ2-1|12|few|TRBV7-2
CASSLAHNEQFF
TGTGCCAGCAGCCTGGCCCACAATGAGCAGTTCTTC
>.|TRBJ1-2|13|.|TRBV18
CASSVGDLYGYTF
TGTGCCAGCTCGGTCGGGGATCTCTATGGCTACACCTTC
>TRBD1|TRBJ2-7|14|.|TRBV18
CASSPGQIAYEQYF
TGTGCCAGCTCACCGGGACAGATTGCCTACGAGCAGTACTTC
>TRBD1|TRBJ2-6|16|few|TRBV9
CASSVLGGAGANVLTF
TGTGCCAGCAGCGTACTAGGGGGCGCTGGGGCCAACGTCCTGACTTTC
>.|TRBJ2-1|11|.|TRBV20-1
CSANRWDEQFF
TGCAGTGCTAACCGATGGGATGAGCAGTTCTTC
>.|TRBJ2-5|13|few|TRBV7-3
CASSLSEQETQYF
TGTGCCAGCAGCTTAAGTGAGCAGGAGACCCAGTACTTC
>.|TRBJ1-4|16|few|TRBV4-1
CASSQDRTETNEKLFF
TGCGCCAGCAGCCAAGATCGGACAGAGACTAATGAAAAACTGTTTTTT
>.|TRBJ2-3|16|.|TRBV28
CASRSSGARRTDTQYF
TGTGCCAGCAGGTCCAGCGGCGCAAGGCGCACAGATACGCAGTATTTT
>TRBD2|TRBJ2-5|15|.|TRBV7-2
CASSLVLAERGTQYF
TGTGCCAGCAGCTTAGTTCTAGCGGAGAGGGGGACCCAGTACTTC
>TRBD1|TRBJ1-2|15|.|TRBV2
CASSRPGQGPYGYTF
TGTGCCAGCAGTCGCCCGGGACAGGGACCCTATGGCTACACCTTC